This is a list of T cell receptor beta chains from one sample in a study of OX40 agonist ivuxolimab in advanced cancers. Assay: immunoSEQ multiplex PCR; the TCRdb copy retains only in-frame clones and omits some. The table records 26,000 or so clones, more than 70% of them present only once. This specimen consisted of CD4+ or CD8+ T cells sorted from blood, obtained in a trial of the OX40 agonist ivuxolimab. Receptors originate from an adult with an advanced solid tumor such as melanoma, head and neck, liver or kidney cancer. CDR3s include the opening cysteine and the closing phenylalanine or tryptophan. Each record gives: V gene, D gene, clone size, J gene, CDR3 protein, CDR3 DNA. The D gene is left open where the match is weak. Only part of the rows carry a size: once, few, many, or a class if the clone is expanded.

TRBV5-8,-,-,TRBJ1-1,CASSSDSVNTEAFF,TGTGCCAGCAGCTCGGATTCGGTGAACACTGAAGCTTTCTTT
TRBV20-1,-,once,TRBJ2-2,CSARGDGELFF,TGCAGTGCTAGAGGGGACGGGGAGCTGTTTTTT
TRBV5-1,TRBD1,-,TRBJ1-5,CASSLGDREANQPQHF,TGCGCCAGCAGCTTGGGAGACAGGGAGGCGAATCAGCCCCAGCATTTT
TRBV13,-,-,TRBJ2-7,CASSLGLSYEQYF,TGTGCCAGCAGCTTAGGCCTCAGTTACGAGCAGTACTTC
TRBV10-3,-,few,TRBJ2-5,CAISVRAVQETQYF,TGTGCCATCAGTGTAAGGGCGGTACAAGAGACCCAGTACTTC
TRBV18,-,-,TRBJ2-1,CASSRATGEGLYNEQFF,TGTGCCAGCTCACGTGCAACAGGGGAGGGGCTTTACAATGAGCAGTTCTTC
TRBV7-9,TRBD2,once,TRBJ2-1,CASTLLAGVHNEQFF,TGTGCCAGCACTCTACTAGCGGGAGTCCACAATGAGCAGTTCTTC
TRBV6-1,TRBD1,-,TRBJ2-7,CASSLQGHPYEQYF,TGTGCCAGCAGTCTACAGGGGCATCCCTACGAGCAGTACTTC
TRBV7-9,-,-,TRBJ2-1,CASSLVFEPEGEQFF,TGTGCCAGCAGCTTGGTCTTCGAACCCGAGGGTGAGCAGTTCTTC
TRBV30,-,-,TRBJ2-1,CAWSDLGLSYNEQFF,TGTGCCTGGAGCGATCTAGGTTTATCCTACAATGAGCAGTTCTTC
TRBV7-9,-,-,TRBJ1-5,CASSYSGFEPQHF,TGTGCCAGCAGCTACTCAGGTTTTGAGCCCCAGCATTTT
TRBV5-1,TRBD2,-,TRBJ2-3,CASSLDLAGASTDTQYF,TGCGCCAGCAGCTTGGATCTAGCGGGGGCTAGCACAGATACGCAGTATTTT
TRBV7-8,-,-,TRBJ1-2,CASSESLINYGYTF,TGTGCCAGCAGCGAGAGCTTAATTAACTATGGCTACACCTTC
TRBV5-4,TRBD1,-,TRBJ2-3,CASSSGTGVPDTQYF,TGTGCCAGCAGCTCCGGGACAGGGGTTCCAGATACGCAGTATTTT
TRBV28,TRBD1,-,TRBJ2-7,CASSRDRGIEQYF,TGTGCCAGCAGCCGGGACAGGGGAATCGAGCAGTACTTC
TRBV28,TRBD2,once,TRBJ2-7,CASSESGAFSYEQYF,TGTGCCAGCAGTGAAAGCGGGGCTTTCTCCTACGAGCAGTACTTC
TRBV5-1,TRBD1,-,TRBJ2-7,CASSSTGTASYEQYF,TGCGCCAGCAGCTCCACCGGGACAGCCTCCTACGAGCAGTACTTC
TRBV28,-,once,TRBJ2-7,CASRETGSYEQYF,TGTGCCAGCCGGGAGACGGGCTCCTACGAGCAGTACTTC
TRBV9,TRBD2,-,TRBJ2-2,CASSVGAGAPGELFF,TGTGCCAGCAGCGTCGGAGCGGGAGCCCCCGGGGAGCTGTTTTTT
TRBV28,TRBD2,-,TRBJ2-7,CASSFTGGLAGQLVEQYF,TGTGCCAGCAGTTTTACGGGGGGACTAGCGGGGCAACTCGTCGAGCAGTACTTC
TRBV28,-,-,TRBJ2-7,CASSLPDEQYF,TGTGCCAGCAGTTTACCGGACGAGCAGTACTTC
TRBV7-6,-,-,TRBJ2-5,CASSLGFMETQYF,TGTGCCAGCAGCTTAGGGTTTATGGAGACCCAGTACTTC
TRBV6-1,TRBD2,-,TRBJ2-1,CASSEDGRASYNEQFF,TGTGCCAGCAGTGAAGACGGGAGGGCCTCCTACAATGAGCAGTTCTTC
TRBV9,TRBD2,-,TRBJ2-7,CASSRTSGKYYEQYF,TGTGCCAGCAGCAGGACTAGCGGGAAATACTACGAGCAGTACTTC
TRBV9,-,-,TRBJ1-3,CASSISGTTGNTIYF,TGTGCCAGCAGCATTTCCGGGACTACTGGAAACACCATATATTTT
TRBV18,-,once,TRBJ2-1,CASSPPNRVDEQFF,TGTGCCAGCTCACCACCGAACAGGGTTGATGAGCAGTTCTTC
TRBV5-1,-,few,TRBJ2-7,CASSLAQSSYEQYF,TGCGCCAGCAGCTTGGCTCAGAGCTCCTACGAGCAGTACTTC
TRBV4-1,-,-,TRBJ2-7,CASSQETGSSYEQYF,TGCGCCAGCAGCCAAGAGACGGGAAGCTCCTACGAGCAGTACTTC
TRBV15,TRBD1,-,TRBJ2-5,CATNADRARETQYF,TGTGCCACCAACGCGGACAGGGCGAGAGAGACCCAGTACTTC
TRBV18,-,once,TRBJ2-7,CASSPGYEQYF,TGTGCCAGCTCACCGGGGTACGAGCAGTACTTC
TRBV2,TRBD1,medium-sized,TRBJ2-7,CASSGQGAWEQYF,TGTGCCAGCAGTGGACAGGGGGCGTGGGAGCAGTACTTC
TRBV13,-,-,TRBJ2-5,CASSLQPGETQYF,TGTGCCAGCAGCCTACAGCCGGGGGAGACCCAGTACTTC
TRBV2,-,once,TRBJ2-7,CASRGSDSYEQYF,TGTGCCAGCCGGGGGAGTGACTCCTACGAGCAGTACTTC
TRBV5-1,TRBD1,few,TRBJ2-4,CASSQQGGFRFENIQYF,TGCGCCAGCAGCCAACAGGGGGGATTTAGGTTTGAAAACATTCAGTACTTC
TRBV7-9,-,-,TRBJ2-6,CASRSGANVLTF,TGTGCCAGTAGGTCTGGGGCCAACGTCCTGACTTTC
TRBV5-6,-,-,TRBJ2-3,CASSPGGQGGTDTQYF,TGTGCCAGCAGCCCGGGCGGACAGGGAGGGACAGATACGCAGTATTTT
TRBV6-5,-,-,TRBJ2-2,CASSPSWRGELFF,TGTGCCAGCAGCCCCAGCTGGCGCGGGGAGCTGTTTTTT
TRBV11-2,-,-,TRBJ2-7,CASSLTNYEQYF,TGTGCCAGCAGCTTAACTAACTACGAGCAGTACTTC
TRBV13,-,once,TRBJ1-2,CASSPFPPAGYTF,TGTGCCAGCAGCCCATTTCCTCCGGCTGGCTACACCTTC
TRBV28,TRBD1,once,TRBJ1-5,CASSIQGQGAWQPQHF,TGTGCCAGCAGTATCCAGGGACAGGGGGCTTGGCAGCCCCAGCATTTT
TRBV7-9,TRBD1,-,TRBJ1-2,CASSPTGGAGYGYTF,TGTGCCAGCAGCCCAACAGGGGGCGCCGGCTATGGCTACACCTTC
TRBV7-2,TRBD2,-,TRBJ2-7,CASSPRTSGIVYEQYF,TGTGCCAGCAGCCCGCGCACTAGCGGGATCGTCTACGAGCAGTACTTC
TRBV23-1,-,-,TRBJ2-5,CASRPLAETQYF,TGCGCCAGCAGGCCTCTAGCGGAGACCCAGTACTTC
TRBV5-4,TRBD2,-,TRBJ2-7,CASSFSGGTYEQYF,TGTGCCAGCAGCTTCAGCGGGGGGACCTACGAGCAGTACTTC
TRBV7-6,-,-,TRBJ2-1,CASSLAADNEQFF,TGTGCCAGCAGCTTGGCAGCTGACAATGAGCAGTTCTTC
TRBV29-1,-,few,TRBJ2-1,CSGSWERYNEQFF,TGCAGCGGGAGTTGGGAGCGCTACAATGAGCAGTTCTTC
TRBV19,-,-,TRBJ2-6,CASRALFSGANVLTF,TGTGCCAGTCGCGCACTCTTCTCTGGGGCCAACGTCCTGACTTTC
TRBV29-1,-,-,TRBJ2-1,CSSLGGSYNEQFF,TGCAGCTCCCTTGGAGGATCTTACAATGAGCAGTTCTTC
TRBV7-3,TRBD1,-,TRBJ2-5,CASRPDRGLQETQYF,TGTGCCAGCAGACCCGACAGGGGTCTCCAAGAGACCCAGTACTTC
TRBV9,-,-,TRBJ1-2,CASSGTAFYGYTF,TGTGCCAGCAGCGGGACAGCATTCTATGGCTACACCTTC
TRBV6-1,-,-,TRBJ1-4,CASSETVVKLFF,TGTGCCAGCAGTGAAACGGTGGTAAAACTGTTTTTT
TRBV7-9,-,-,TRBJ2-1,CASSLLASYNEQFF,TGTGCCAGCAGCTTACTGGCGTCCTACAATGAGCAGTTCTTC
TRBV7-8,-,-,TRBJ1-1,CASSFGPVSNTEAFF,TGTGCCAGCAGCTTCGGACCAGTCTCAAACACTGAAGCTTTCTTT
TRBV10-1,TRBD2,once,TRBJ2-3,CASRAPEREGTDTQYF,TGCGCCAGCAGGGCCCCGGAGCGGGAGGGCACAGATACGCAGTATTTT
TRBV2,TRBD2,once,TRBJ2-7,CASSVKLAAFYEQYF,TGTGCCAGCAGTGTGAAACTAGCGGCTTTCTACGAGCAGTACTTC
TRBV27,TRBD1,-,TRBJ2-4,CASSSRQGIAKNIQYF,TGTGCCAGCAGTTCAAGACAGGGTATAGCCAAAAACATTCAGTACTTC
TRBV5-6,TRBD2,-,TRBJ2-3,CASSLGLAGGFDTQYF,TGTGCCAGCAGCTTGGGACTAGCGGGAGGATTTGATACGCAGTATTTT